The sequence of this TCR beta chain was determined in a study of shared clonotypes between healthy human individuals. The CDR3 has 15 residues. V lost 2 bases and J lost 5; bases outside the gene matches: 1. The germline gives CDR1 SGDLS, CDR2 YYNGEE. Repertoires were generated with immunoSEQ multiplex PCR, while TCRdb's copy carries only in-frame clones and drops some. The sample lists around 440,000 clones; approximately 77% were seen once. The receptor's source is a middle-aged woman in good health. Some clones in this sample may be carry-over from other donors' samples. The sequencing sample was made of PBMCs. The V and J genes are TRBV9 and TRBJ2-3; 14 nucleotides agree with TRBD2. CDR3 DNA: TGTGCCAGCAGCGTGGGGACTAGCGGGGGAGATACGCAGTATTTT. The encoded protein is CASSVGTSGGDTQYF.